The 10 T cell receptor beta chains presented below share a single source sample, sequenced in a study of HIV-infected patients and healthy controls. Reverse transcription used about 500 ng RNA and constant-region primers for alpha and beta. Separate chain-specific third strand synthesis with multiplexing indices produced the alpha and beta libraries. One entry per CDR3 protein, called by TCRdb with MiXCR from the 5' RACE reads. The sample has 2,000 to 2,500 distinct CDR3 sequences, approximately 15% seen once. Roughly three months, about 14 weeks, into antiretroviral therapy, follow-up blood was collected. All unsorted peripheral T cells were captured because whole blood was used without fractionation. The sample consisted of blood, taken during antiretroviral therapy. The source is an adult with HIV infection.

Only a few counts were recorded for this clonotype. A clone one base away is much larger, so this may be a read error. V usage is TRBV29-1 and J usage is TRBJ1-5; no reliable D call. Trimming shortened V by 0 bases and J by 6 bases, and 9 bases separated the two germline ends. This CDR3 has 13 amino acids. Germline-derived CDR1 and CDR2 are SQVTM and ANQGSEA. CDR3 residues: CSVEDQVGQPQHF. For the CDR3, the DNA is TGCAGCGTTGAAGACCAGGTGGGTCAGCCCCAGCATTTT.

By its share, this clonotype is medium-sized. V gene TRBV5-1 combines with J gene TRBJ2-5; TRBD1 or TRBD2 may be the D gene (6 bases each). The CDR3 loop spans 15 amino acids. Germline-derived CDR1 and CDR2 are SGHRS and YFSETQ. V was pared by 4 bases and J by 1 base, with 14 bases between. The CDR3 region has the DNA TGCGCCAGCAGCGCAAACACGGGGGCCCAAGAGACCCAGTACTTC. As protein: CASSANTGAQETQYF.

This clonotype is judged medium-sized. The rearrangement links TRBV6-2 or TRBV6-3 to TRBJ2-1, with D unresolved. From germline, CDR1 is MNHEY and CDR2 SVGEGT. The CDR3 covers 13 residues. V was shortened by 5 bases and J by 3 bases, with 8 bases between the two germline ends. The CDR3 DNA reads as TGTGCCAGCAGTCAGACAAACTACAATGAGCAGTTCTTC. Amino acid sequence: CASSQTNYNEQFF.

Within the sample, this clonotype is medium-sized (0.01 to 0.1%). V usage is TRBV12-3 or TRBV12-4 and J usage is TRBJ1-5, with D unclear. The germline V and J ends were trimmed by 5 bases and 0 bases, with 11 bases remaining between them. The length of the CDR3 is 15 residues. CDR3 nucleotide sequence: TGTGCCAGCAGTCGAGAAGACCTTAGCAATCAGCCCCAGCATTTT. Protein sequence: CASSREDLSNQPQHF.

Sample share makes this clonotype medium-sized. The chain couples TRBV6-1 to TRBJ2-5, with a tentative D call TRBD2 (5 bases). There are 14 residues in the CDR3. V lost 2 bases and J lost 0, with 7 bases in between. CDR1 and CDR2 (germline): MNHNS, SASEGT. The CDR3, as DNA: TGTGCCAGCAGTGAATTAGCGTACCAAGAGACCCAGTACTTC. It specifies CASSELAYQETQYF.

This clonotype is categorized as large (0.1 to 1%). This sequence joins TRBV10-3 and TRBJ2-2; tentatively, D is TRBD2 (7 bases). Germline V gene data show CDR1 as ENHRY and CDR2 as SYGVKD. CDR3 size: 14 residues. Trimming shortened V by 9 bases and J by 4 bases, and 15 bases separated the two germline ends. The CDR3 DNA reads as TGTGCCATTAGGGGGGGCTCGGGCACCGGGGAGCTGTTTTTT. As protein: CAIRGGSGTGELFF.

By share, this clonotype ranks as medium-sized. The rearrangement links TRBV25-1 to TRBJ1-1; possible D gene TRBD1, 5 bases. This CDR3 comprises 14 residues. The V gene's germline CDR1 is MGHDK and CDR2 SYGVNS. V was clipped by 4 bases and J by 5 bases, with 14 bases between them. CDR3 DNA sequence: TGTGCCAGCAGTGGAGACTCCGAGGGGACTGAAGCTTTCTTT. This encodes CASSGDSEGTEAFF.

Details on this clonotype: This may be a read error, as it is one base from a much larger clone. The rearrangement joins TRBV13 to TRBJ2-1; maybe TRBD2 (5 bases). CDR3 size: 15 residues. The germline CDR1 and CDR2 sequences are PRHDT and FYEKMQ (reference sequence). CDR3 sequence reads: CASSYPGSPRDEKFF. As DNA, the CDR3 is TGTGCCAGCAGCTATCCGGGCTCCCCCCGGGATGAGAAGTTCTTC.

The rearrangement uses TRBV3-1 and TRBJ2-7; D not certain. The V gene's germline CDR1 is LGHDT and CDR2 YNNKEL (reference sequence). The CDR3 length is 16 residues. V shed 0 bases and J shed 5 bases, with 17 bases lying between them. CDR3 in DNA: TGTGCCAGCAGCCAAGATGCCTATGGTTGGTCTCACGAGCAGTACTTC. Translating it yields CASSQDAYGWSHEQYF.

By sample fraction, this clonotype is medium-sized. The V call is TRBV7-6, the J call TRBJ1-1; no reliable D call. V lost 3 bases and J lost 1, with 6 bases in between. Looked up from germline, CDR1 is SGHVS and CDR2 is FNYEAQ. The CDR3 is 13 residues long. This CDR3 reads CASSLEENTEAFF. The CDR3 nucleotides are TGTGCCAGCAGCTTGGAAGAGAACACTGAAGCTTTCTTT.